This T cell receptor (beta chain) was recovered during a study of shared clonotypes between healthy human individuals. Whole-study context: A couple of women and a few men aged 18 to 49 made up the donors.

Source study methods: Filtering differed for immunoSEQ, which gave only junction sequences without quality scores. Assay used: immunoSEQ multiplex PCR; TCRdb lists only in-frame clones, some missing. Clone size and V and J calls were adopted from that table, with D and trimming inferred from the DNA. This table holds under 350,000 clones, around 87% found once. CDR1 and CDR2 (germline): SEHNR, FQNEAQ (reference sequence). The CDR3 spans 13 residues. Trimming pared 11 bases from V and 6 bases from J, leaving 16 bases between. Healthy and HIV-negative, the adult donors had no recent acute infections or vaccinations. This clone was counted once.

This clonotype was sampled from a man younger than 35 in good health. The sequencing input was memory CD8+ T cells sorted from blood. Subset defined: CD45RO+ cells pooled with CCR7-negative TemRA cells. V is TRBV7-9 and J is TRBJ1-4, with D unresolved. The CDR3 bases are TGTGCCGCACGCCGAGGTAGCGATGAAAAACTGTTTTTT. Protein: CAARRGSDEKLFF.